This T cell receptor beta chain derives from a study of blood T cells in healthy people across ages. Then a second PCR, running about 6 to 11 cycles, was carried out with a sample-barcoded 5' primer and a J-beta primer mix. TCRdb reprocessed the 5' RACE reads with MiXCR, giving one entry per CDR3 protein. This table has roughly 1,100,000 distinct CDR3 sequences, under 30% appearing once. Those donating, healthy Caucasian individuals from Russia, were aged about 6 to 100. Germline CDR1 KGHSH, CDR2 LQKENI. The V and J ends lost 5 bases and 4 bases respectively, with 12 bases between them. The CDR3 length is 13 residues. This clonotype came up a few times. What it binds is unknown. Overall study results and limits: Roughly linearly, TCR beta diversity per million T cells fell as age increased.

This sample was also put to use in a study of T cells of mothers and their children. That publication notes: Each child contributed millions of TCR beta CDR3 reads, while each mother contributed over 9.5 million.

The sample consisted of blood. The chain employs TRBV18 and TRBJ2-7; D is tentatively TRBD1 or TRBD2 (5 bases each). The TCR originated in a girl aged 2-10 years in good health. The CDR3 DNA follows: TGTGCCAGCTCAATACTTGAGGGGTACGAGCAGTACTTC. It is translated as CASSILEGYEQYF.